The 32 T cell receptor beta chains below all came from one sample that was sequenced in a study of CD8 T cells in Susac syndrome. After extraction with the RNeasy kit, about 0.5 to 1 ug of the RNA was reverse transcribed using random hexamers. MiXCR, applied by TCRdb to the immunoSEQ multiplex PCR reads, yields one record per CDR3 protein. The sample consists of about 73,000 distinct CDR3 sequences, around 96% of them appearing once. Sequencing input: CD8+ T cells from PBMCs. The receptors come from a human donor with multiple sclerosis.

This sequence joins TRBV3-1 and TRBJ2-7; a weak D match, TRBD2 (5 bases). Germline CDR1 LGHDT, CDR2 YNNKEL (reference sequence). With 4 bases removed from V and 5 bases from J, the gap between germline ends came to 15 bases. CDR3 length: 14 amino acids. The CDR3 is CASSRERVRDEQYF. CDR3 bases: TGTGCCAGCAGCCGCGAGAGGGTACGGGACGAGCAGTACTTC.

The CDR3 coding sequence is TGTGCCTGGACCAGAGGGGGCTCCTACAATGAGCAGTTCTTC. Its translation: CAWTRGGSYNEQFF. The chain combines TRBV30 with TRBJ2-1; TRBD1 is a possible D gene (6 bases). This CDR3 has 14 amino acids. Trimming took 4 bases from V and 0 from J, leaving 10 bases between them. Germline values: CDR1 GTSNPN, CDR2 SVGIG (reference sequence).

CDR3 loop: CAWAQGAGDEQYF. In DNA, the CDR3 is TGTGCCTGGGCTCAGGGGGCCGGTGACGAGCAGTACTTC. The V call is TRBV30, the J call TRBJ2-7; TRBD1 agrees at 8 bases. Germline CDR1 reads GTSNPN; CDR2 reads SVGIG (reference sequence). V dropped 5 bases and J dropped 5; count of bases not matched to a gene: 8. The CDR3 contains 13 residues.

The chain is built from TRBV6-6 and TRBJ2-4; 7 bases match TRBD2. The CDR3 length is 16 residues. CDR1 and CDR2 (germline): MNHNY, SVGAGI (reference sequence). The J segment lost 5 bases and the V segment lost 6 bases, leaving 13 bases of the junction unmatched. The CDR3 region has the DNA TGTGCCAGCAGCCCCCTAAGCGGGGTCCGGGAAAACATTCAGTACTTC. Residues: CASSPLSGVRENIQYF.

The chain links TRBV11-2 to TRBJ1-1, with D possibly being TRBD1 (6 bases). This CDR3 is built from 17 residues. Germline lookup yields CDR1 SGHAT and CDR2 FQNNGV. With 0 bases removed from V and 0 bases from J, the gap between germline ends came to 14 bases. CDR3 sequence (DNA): TGTGCCAGCAGCTTAGATCTTTGGACAGACATGAACACTGAAGCTTTCTTT. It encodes CASSLDLWTDMNTEAFF.

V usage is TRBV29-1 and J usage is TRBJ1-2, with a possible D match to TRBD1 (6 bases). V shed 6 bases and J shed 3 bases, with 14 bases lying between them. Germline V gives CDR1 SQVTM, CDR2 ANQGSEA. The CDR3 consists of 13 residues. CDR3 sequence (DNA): TGCAGCGTCGAACCGGGGGCCTACTATGGCTACACCTTC. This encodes CSVEPGAYYGYTF.

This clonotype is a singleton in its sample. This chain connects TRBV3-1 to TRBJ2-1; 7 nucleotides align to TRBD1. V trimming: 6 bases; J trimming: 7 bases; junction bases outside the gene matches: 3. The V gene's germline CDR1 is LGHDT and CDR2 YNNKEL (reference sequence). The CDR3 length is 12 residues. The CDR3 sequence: CASRGGFNEQFF. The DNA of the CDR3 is TGTGCCAGCAGAGGGGGCTTTAATGAGCAGTTCTTC.

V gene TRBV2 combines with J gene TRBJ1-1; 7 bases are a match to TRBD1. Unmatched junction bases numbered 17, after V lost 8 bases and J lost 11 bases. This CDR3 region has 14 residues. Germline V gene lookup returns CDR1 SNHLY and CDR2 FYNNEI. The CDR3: CASSRRDSGPGAFF. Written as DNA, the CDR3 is TGTGCCAGCTCCCGAAGGGACAGCGGCCCCGGGGCTTTCTTT.

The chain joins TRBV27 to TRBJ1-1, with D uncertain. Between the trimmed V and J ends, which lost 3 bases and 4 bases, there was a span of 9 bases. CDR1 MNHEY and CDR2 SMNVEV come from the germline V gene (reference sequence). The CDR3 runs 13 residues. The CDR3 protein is CASSFGSGTEAFF. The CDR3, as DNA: TGTGCCAGCAGTTTTGGGTCTGGCACTGAAGCTTTCTTT.

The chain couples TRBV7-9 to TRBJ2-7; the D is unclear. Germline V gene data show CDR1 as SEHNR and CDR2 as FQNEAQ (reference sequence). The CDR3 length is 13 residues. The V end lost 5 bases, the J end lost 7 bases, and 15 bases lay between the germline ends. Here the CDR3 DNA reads TGTGCCAGCAGCCTCGAGCCGGTGGCAGAGCAGTACTTC. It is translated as CASSLEPVAEQYF.

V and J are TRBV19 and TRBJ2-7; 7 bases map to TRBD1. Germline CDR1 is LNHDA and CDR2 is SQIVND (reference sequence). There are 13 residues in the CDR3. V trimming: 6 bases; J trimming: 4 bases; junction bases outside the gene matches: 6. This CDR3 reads CASSPGQLYEQYF. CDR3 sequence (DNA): TGTGCCAGTAGCCCGGGACAGTTATACGAGCAGTACTTC.

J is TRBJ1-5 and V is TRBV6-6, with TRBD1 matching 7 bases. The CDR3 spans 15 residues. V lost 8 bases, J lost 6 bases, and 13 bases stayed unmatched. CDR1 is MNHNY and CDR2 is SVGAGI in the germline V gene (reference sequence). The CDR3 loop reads CASCRQGEITQPQHF. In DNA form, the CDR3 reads TGTGCCAGCTGTCGACAGGGCGAAATAACTCAGCCCCAGCATTTT.

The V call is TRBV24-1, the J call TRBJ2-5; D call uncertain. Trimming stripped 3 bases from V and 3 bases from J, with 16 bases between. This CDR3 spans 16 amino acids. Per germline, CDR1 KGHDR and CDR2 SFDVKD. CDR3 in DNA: TGTGCCACCAGTGATCTGTTAAATGCGCTTAAAGAGACCCAGTACTTC. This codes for CATSDLLNALKETQYF.

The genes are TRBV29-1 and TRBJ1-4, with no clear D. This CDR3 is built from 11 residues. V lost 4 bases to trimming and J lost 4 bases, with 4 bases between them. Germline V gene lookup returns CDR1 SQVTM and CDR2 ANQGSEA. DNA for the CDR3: TGCAGCGTTGGCCTTAATGAAAAACTGTTTTTT. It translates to CSVGLNEKLFF.

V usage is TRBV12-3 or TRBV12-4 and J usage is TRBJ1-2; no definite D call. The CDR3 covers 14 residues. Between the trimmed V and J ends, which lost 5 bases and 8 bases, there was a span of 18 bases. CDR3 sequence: CASSHPDPLYGYTF. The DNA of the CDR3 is TGTGCCAGCAGTCACCCCGACCCCTTGTACGGCTACACCTTC.

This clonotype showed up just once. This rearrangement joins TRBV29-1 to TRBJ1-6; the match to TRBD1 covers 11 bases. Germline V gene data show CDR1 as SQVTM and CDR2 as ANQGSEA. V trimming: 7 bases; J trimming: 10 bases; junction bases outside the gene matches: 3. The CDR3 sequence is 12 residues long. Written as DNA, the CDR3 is TGCAGCGCCAGGGACAGGGGGTCACCCCTCCACTTT. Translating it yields CSARDRGSPLHF.

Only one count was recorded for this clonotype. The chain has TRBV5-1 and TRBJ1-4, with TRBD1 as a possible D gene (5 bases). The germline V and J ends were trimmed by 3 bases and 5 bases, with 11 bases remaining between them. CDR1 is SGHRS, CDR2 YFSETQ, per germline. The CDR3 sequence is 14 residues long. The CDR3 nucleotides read TGCGCCAGCAGCTACTGGGGCCTAAATGAAAAACTGTTTTTT. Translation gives CASSYWGLNEKLFF.

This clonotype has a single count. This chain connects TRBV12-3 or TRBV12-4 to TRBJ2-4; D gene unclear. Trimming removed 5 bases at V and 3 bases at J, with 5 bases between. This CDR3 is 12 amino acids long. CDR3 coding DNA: TGTGCCAGCAGTCCTGACAAAAACATTCAGTACTTC. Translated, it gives CASSPDKNIQYF.

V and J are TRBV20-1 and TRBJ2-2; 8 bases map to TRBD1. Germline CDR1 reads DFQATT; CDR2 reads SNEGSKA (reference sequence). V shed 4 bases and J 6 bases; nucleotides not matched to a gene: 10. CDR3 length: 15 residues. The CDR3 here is CSATQGALGAGELFF. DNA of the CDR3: TGCAGTGCTACTCAGGGGGCCTTAGGGGCCGGGGAGCTGTTTTTT.

The CDR3 DNA is TGTGCCAGCAGCCCAACACTACCGGGGACTGAAGCTTTCTTT. This encodes CASSPTLPGTEAFF. The V and J genes are TRBV12-3 or TRBV12-4 and TRBJ1-1; D is undetermined. V lost 6 bases, J lost 5 bases, and 16 bases lay in between. The CDR3 has 14 amino acids.

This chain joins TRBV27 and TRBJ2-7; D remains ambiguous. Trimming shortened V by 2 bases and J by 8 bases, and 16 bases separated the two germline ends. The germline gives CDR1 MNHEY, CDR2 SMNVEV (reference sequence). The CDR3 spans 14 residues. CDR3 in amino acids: CASSLNSGRFQQYF. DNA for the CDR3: TGTGCCAGCAGTTTAAACTCGGGCCGGTTCCAGCAGTACTTC.

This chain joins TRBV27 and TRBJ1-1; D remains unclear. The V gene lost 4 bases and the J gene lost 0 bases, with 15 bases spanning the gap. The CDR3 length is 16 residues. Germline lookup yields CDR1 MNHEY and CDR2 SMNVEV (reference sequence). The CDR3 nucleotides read TGTGCCAGCAGTTCGGGATGGGGATACATGAACACTGAAGCTTTCTTT. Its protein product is CASSSGWGYMNTEAFF.

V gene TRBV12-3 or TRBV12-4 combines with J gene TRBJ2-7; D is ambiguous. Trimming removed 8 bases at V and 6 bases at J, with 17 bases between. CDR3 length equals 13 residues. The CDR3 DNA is TGTGCCAGCGGTACGACGTGGGAAAGCGAGCAGTACTTC. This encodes CASGTTWESEQYF.

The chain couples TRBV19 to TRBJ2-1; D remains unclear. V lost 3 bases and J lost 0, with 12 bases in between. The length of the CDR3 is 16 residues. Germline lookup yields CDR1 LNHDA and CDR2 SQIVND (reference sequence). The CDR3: CASSIPLVGSYNEQFF. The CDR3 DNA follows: TGTGCCAGTAGTATCCCGTTGGTAGGCTCCTACAATGAGCAGTTCTTC.

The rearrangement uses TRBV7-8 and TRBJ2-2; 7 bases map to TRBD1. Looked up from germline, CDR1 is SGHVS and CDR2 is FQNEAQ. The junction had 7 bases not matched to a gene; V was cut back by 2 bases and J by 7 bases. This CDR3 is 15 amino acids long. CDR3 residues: CASSLWVTGNGELFF. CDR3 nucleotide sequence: TGTGCCAGCAGCTTATGGGTGACAGGGAACGGGGAGCTGTTTTTT.

CDR3 DNA: TGTGCCAGCAGTTACACAGGTCCCTACGAGCAGTACTTC. Protein product: CASSYTGPYEQYF. The chain recombines TRBV6-6 with TRBJ2-7; D perhaps matches TRBD1 (5 bases). With 2 bases removed from V and 2 bases from J, the gap between germline ends came to 7 bases. Germline V gene sequence: CDR1 MNHNY, CDR2 SVGAGI (reference sequence). The CDR3 contains 13 residues.

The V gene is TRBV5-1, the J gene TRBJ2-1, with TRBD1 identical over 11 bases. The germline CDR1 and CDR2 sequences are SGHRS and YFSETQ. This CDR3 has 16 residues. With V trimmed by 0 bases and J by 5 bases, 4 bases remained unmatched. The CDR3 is CASSLVGTGGDNEQFF. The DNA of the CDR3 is TGCGCCAGCAGCTTGGTTGGGACAGGGGGGGACAATGAGCAGTTCTTC.

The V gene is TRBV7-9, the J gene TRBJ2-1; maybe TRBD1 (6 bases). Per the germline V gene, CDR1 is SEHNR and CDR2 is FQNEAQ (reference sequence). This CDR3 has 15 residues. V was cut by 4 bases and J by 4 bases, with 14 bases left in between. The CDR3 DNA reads TGTGCCAGCAGCTCCACGGACAGAGGGTACAATGAGCAGTTCTTC. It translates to CASSSTDRGYNEQFF. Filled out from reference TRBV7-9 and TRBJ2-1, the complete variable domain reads DTGVSQNPRHKITKRGQNVTFRCDPISEHNRLYWYRQTLGQGPEFLTYFQNEAQLEKSRLLSDRFSAERPKGSFSTLEIQRTEQGDSAMYLCASSSTDRGYNEQFFGPGTRLTVL.

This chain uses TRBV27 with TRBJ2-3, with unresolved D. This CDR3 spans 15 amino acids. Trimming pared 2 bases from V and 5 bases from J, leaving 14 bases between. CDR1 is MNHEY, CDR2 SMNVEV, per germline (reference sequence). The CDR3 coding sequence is TGTGCCAGCAGTTTAGTCGTAGCCGAGCAAGATACGCAGTATTTT. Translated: CASSLVVAEQDTQYF.

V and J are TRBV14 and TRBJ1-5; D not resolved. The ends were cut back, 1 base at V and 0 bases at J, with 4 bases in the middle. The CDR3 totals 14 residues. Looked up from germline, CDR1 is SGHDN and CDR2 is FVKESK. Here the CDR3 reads CASSQGGSNQPQHF. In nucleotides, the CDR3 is TGTGCCAGCAGCCAAGGAGGTAGCAATCAGCCCCAGCATTTT.

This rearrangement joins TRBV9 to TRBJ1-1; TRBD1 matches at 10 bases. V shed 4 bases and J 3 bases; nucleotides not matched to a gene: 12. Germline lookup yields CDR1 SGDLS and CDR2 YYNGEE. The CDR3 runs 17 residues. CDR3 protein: CASSPSGQGKGDTEAFF. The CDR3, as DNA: TGTGCCAGCAGCCCTTCGGGACAGGGGAAGGGAGACACTGAAGCTTTCTTT.

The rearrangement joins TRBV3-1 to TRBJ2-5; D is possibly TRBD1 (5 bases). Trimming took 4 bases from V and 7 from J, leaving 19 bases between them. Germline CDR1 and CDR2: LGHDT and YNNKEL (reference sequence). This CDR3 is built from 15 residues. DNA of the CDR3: TGTGCCAGCAGCCCAGGACGTGTTGGGGCCGGGACCCAGTACTTC. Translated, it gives CASSPGRVGAGTQYF.